One sample yielded the 8 T cell receptor beta chains listed below, sequenced in a study of blood T cell repertoires in COVID-19. Data came from immunoSEQ multiplex PCR; TCRdb stores just in-frame clones and leaves some out. Here the sample spans 150,000 to 200,000 clones, around 80% being singletons. The sequenced sample consisted of peripheral blood. The receptors shown here come from a man between 60 and 75 years old with active or convalescent COVID-19.

This clone was observed once. V usage is TRBV2 and J usage is TRBJ1-1; D might be TRBD1 (6 bases). Germline CDR1 is SNHLY and CDR2 is FYNNEI. Trimming left V 6 bases short and J 1 base short, with 9 bases between. CDR3 length: 13 amino acids. The CDR3 loop reads CASSRTENTEAFF. The CDR3, as DNA: TGTGCCAGCAGCCGGACAGAGAACACTGAAGCTTTCTTT.

CDR3 residues: CASNDRGSSPLHF. CDR3 nucleotide sequence: TGTGCCAGCAACGACAGGGGTAGTTCACCCCTCCACTTT. The chain links TRBV2 to TRBJ1-6, with 8 bases that match TRBD1. Losses at the gene ends were 7 bases for V and 9 bases for J; bases not matched to a gene: 5. The CDR3 is 13 residues long. CDR1 is SNHLY and CDR2 is FYNNEI in the germline V gene.

At least ten counts were recorded for this clone. The rearrangement uses TRBV13 and TRBJ1-2; 10 bases align to TRBD1. The CDR3 consists of 12 residues. Per germline, CDR1 PRHDT and CDR2 FYEKMQ (reference sequence). The V segment lost 5 bases and the J segment 8 bases; nucleotides outside the gene matches: 2. CDR3 nucleotide sequence: TGTGCCAGCAGCCGGGACAGGGGCGGCTACACCTTC. Translating it yields CASSRDRGGYTF. Full variable domain (outside the CDR3, taken from reference TRBV13 and TRBJ1-2): AAGVIQSPRHLIKEKRETATLKCYPIPRHDTVYWYQQGPGQDPQFLISFYEKMQSDKGSIPDRFSAQQFSDYHSELNMSSLELGDSALYFCASSRDRGGYTFGSGTRLTVV.

This clone was detected only once. The chain links TRBV7-2 to TRBJ2-6; TRBD1 is a possible D gene (6 bases). This CDR3 has 16 amino acids. Germline CDR1 SGHTA, CDR2 FQGNSA. Trimming shortened V by 3 bases and J by 0 bases, and 9 bases separated the two germline ends. The CDR3 sequence: CASSFKTGSGANVLTF. The DNA for the CDR3 is TGTGCCAGCAGCTTTAAGACAGGCTCTGGGGCCAACGTCCTGACTTTC.

This clone was seen only a few times. The chain has TRBV3-1 (or the pseudogene TRBV3-2) and TRBJ1-1; 7 nucleotides line up with TRBD1. The CDR3 is made up of 17 amino acids. V shed 0 bases, J shed 0 bases, and the junction held 7 bases outside the gene matches. Germline V gene data show CDR1 as LGHDT and CDR2 as YNNKEL (reference sequence). CDR3 sequence (DNA): TGTGCCAGCAGCCAAGACGCGGCAGGGGGATTGAACACTGAAGCTTTCTTT. This translates into CASSQDAAGGLNTEAFF.

This chain links TRBV6-1 with TRBJ2-5; 9 nucleotides align to TRBD1. The length of the CDR3 is 14 residues. V lost 7 bases, J lost 5 bases, and 8 bases stayed unmatched. Germline CDR1 is MNHNS and CDR2 is SASEGT. CDR3 loop: CASTVQGAGETQYF. CDR3 nucleotide sequence: TGTGCCAGCACCGTACAGGGGGCCGGGGAGACCCAGTACTTC.

The chain couples TRBV5-6 to TRBJ1-6, with D possibly being TRBD1 (6 bases). The V gene lost 2 bases and the J gene lost 7 bases, with 13 bases spanning the gap. This CDR3 spans 15 amino acids. Germline values: CDR1 SGHDT, CDR2 YYEEEE. The CDR3 region has the DNA TGTGCCAGCAGCTTAATACAGGGAGTGAATTCACCCCTCCACTTT. It yields the protein CASSLIQGVNSPLHF.

The chain carries TRBV3-1 (or the pseudogene TRBV3-2) and TRBJ1-1; D is undetermined. Germline CDR1 and CDR2: LGHDT and YNNKEL (reference sequence). Between the trimmed V and J ends, which lost 4 bases and 0 bases, there was a span of 9 bases. The CDR3 is made up of 14 amino acids. CDR3 bases: TGTGCCAGCAGCCTCAAACAGCTGAACACTGAAGCTTTCTTT. It translates to CASSLKQLNTEAFF.